Listed here are 19 T cell receptor beta chains from one sample, sequenced in a study of blood T cell repertoires in COVID-19. Sequencing was performed with immunoSEQ multiplex PCR; in TCRdb, only in-frame clones are kept and a portion is missing. The table includes approximately 170,000 clones, about four fifths detected once. Specimen: peripheral blood. The receptors stem from a man between 35 and 55 years old who had recovered from COVID-19.

V usage is TRBV27 and J usage is TRBJ2-7; 11 bases align to TRBD1. After removal of 8 bases from V and 4 bases from J, the junction contained 4 bases not matched to a gene. CDR3 length: 13 amino acids. CDR1 is MNHEY, CDR2 SMNVEV, per germline (reference sequence). The chain's CDR3 is CASADRGQYEQYF. The CDR3 nucleotides are TGTGCCAGCGCGGACAGGGGGCAATACGAGCAGTACTTC.

The V gene is TRBV5-1, the J gene TRBJ2-3; 7 bases align to TRBD2. V lost 3 bases and J lost 2; bases outside the gene matches: 3. This CDR3 is built from 14 residues. The germline V gene encodes CDR1 SGHRS and CDR2 YFSETQ. CDR3 nucleotides: TGCGCCAGCAGCTCGGGACTACCCACAGATACGCAGTATTTT. The encoded protein is CASSSGLPTDTQYF.

This clone has more than one count but fewer than ten. The chain couples TRBV9 to TRBJ1-2; no firm D call. V was trimmed by 5 bases and J by 10 bases, leaving 12 bases between them. CDR1 and CDR2 (germline): SGDLS, YYNGEE. The CDR3 is 11 amino acids. CDR3 nucleotides: TGTGCCAGCAGAGTCGGAGACGACTACACCTTC. The encoded protein is CASRVGDDYTF.

The chain has TRBV30 and TRBJ2-1; a possible D gene is TRBD2 (6 bases). With 4 bases removed from V and 0 bases from J, the gap between germline ends came to 7 bases. CDR1 GTSNPN and CDR2 SVGIG come from the germline V gene (reference sequence). The CDR3 sequence is 13 residues long. As DNA, the CDR3 is TGTGCCTGGATGCGGGACTCCTACAATGAGCAGTTCTTC. It translates to CAWMRDSYNEQFF. Looking up the rest from reference TRBV30 and TRBJ2-1 gives the full variable domain: SQTIHQWPATLVQPVGSPLSLECTVEGTSNPNLYWYRQAAGRGLQLLFYSVGIGQISSEVPQNLSASRPQDRQFILSSKKLLLSDSGFYLCAWMRDSYNEQFFGPGTRLTVL.

The rearrangement joins TRBV19 to TRBJ2-3, with 11 bases fitting TRBD1. V dropped 2 bases and J dropped 4; count of bases not matched to a gene: 2. The CDR3 has 15 amino acids. CDR1 is LNHDA and CDR2 is SQIVND in the germline V gene (reference sequence). This CDR3 reads CASSIPGQGADTQYF. The CDR3 DNA sequence: TGTGCCAGTAGTATACCGGGACAGGGGGCAGATACGCAGTATTTT.

The chain joins TRBV7-3 to TRBJ2-2; D unclear. The germline V gene has CDR1 SGHTA and CDR2 FQGTGA. V lost 3 bases and J 0 bases, leaving 11 bases between the germline ends. The CDR3 totals 16 residues. The CDR3 DNA is TGTGCCAGCAGCTTGGGCCCGAACTCGAACACCGGGGAGCTGTTTTTT. Translated, it gives CASSLGPNSNTGELFF.

V is TRBV4-1 and J is TRBJ1-2; D call uncertain. This CDR3 is 15 amino acids long. V was pared by 0 bases and J by 5 bases, with 13 bases between. Germline CDR1 and CDR2: MGHRA and YSYEKL. The CDR3 loop reads CASSQEADRAYGYTF. The CDR3, as DNA: TGCGCCAGCAGCCAAGAAGCGGATAGGGCTTATGGCTACACCTTC.

V and J are TRBV29-1 and TRBJ1-1, with a tentative D call TRBD1 (5 bases). V lost 7 bases and J 4 bases, leaving 7 bases between the germline ends. From germline, CDR1 is SQVTM and CDR2 ANQGSEA. The CDR3 covers 10 residues. CDR3 in DNA: TGCAGCGGGGGGAGCACTGAAGCTTTCTTT. This codes for CSGGSTEAFF.

The chain recombines TRBV10-3 with TRBJ1-5; perhaps TRBD1 as D (5 bases). The CDR3 covers 13 residues. Between the trimmed V and J ends, which lost 4 bases and 3 bases, there was a span of 7 bases. CDR1 ENHRY and CDR2 SYGVKD come from the germline V gene. CDR3 nucleotide sequence: TGTGCCATCAGTGTGGACAACAATCAGCCCCAGCATTTT. Translating gives CAISVDNNQPQHF.

This chain uses TRBV4-1 with TRBJ2-7; 7 bases map to TRBD2. This CDR3 contains 17 residues. V lost 2 bases to trimming and J lost 3 bases; unmatched junction nucleotides: 13. Germline CDR1 and CDR2: MGHRA and YSYEKL. The CDR3 coding sequence is TGCGCCAGCAGCCAACCCAGTCGGGGGAGGGTGATCTACGAGCAGTACTTC. The encoded protein is CASSQPSRGRVIYEQYF.

The V and J genes are TRBV24-1 and TRBJ1-3; TRBD1 aligns across 7 bases. The germline V gene encodes CDR1 KGHDR and CDR2 SFDVKD. The J segment lost 0 bases and the V segment lost 3 bases, leaving 13 bases of the junction unmatched. The CDR3 totals 19 residues. The CDR3 DNA is TGTGCCACCAGTGATCGGGACAGTTCCTCAACCTCCTCTGGAAACACCATATATTTT. Its protein product is CATSDRDSSSTSSGNTIYF.

The chain carries TRBV28 and TRBJ2-1; maybe TRBD2 (5 bases). The V gene's germline CDR1 is MDHEN and CDR2 SYDVKM. This CDR3 has 15 residues. Trimming cost V 5 bases and J 0 bases, with 11 bases left between them. Here the CDR3 reads CASSRRSPSYNEQFF. The CDR3 DNA reads as TGTGCCAGCAGTCGGAGGAGCCCCTCCTACAATGAGCAGTTCTTC.

This sequence joins TRBV18 and TRBJ2-7, with TRBD2 matching over 9 bases. CDR1 KGHSH and CDR2 LQKENI come from the germline V gene. The CDR3 totals 14 residues. V was clipped by 5 bases and J by 6 bases; unmatched bases: 8. This CDR3 is CASSRLAALAEQYF. In DNA, the CDR3 is TGTGCCAGCTCAAGACTAGCGGCGTTGGCCGAGCAGTACTTC. Using reference TRBV18 and TRBJ2-7 for the parts outside the CDR3, the full variable domain is NAGVMQNPRHLVRRRGQEARLRCSPMKGHSHVYWYRQLPEEGLKFMVYLQKENIIDESGMPKERFSAEFPKEGPSILRIQQVVRGDSAAYFCASSRLAALAEQYFGPGTRLTVT.

The J gene is TRBJ2-7, the V gene TRBV14; D perhaps matches TRBD1 (6 bases). CDR1 and CDR2 from the germline V gene are SGHDN and FVKESK. The CDR3 covers 14 residues. With 5 bases removed from V and 4 bases from J, the gap between germline ends came to 15 bases. CDR3 in amino acids: CASSSGHRAYEQYF. Written as DNA, the CDR3 is TGTGCCAGCAGCTCGGGTCACAGGGCATACGAGCAGTACTTC.

The gene calls are TRBV7-9 and TRBJ2-3, with a weak D call TRBD1 (5 bases). Germline CDR1 and CDR2: SEHNR and FQNEAQ (reference sequence). V shed 1 base and J shed 1 base, with 9 bases lying between them. This CDR3 has 15 amino acids. As DNA, the CDR3 is TGTGCCAGCAGCTTAGAGCCCAGGGGCACAGATACGCAGTATTTT. Translation gives CASSLEPRGTDTQYF.

V is TRBV2 and J is TRBJ2-3; TRBD2 is a possible D gene (5 bases). CDR1 SNHLY and CDR2 FYNNEI come from the germline V gene. CDR3 length: 12 residues. Trimming took 6 bases from V and 2 from J, leaving 6 bases between them. CDR3 sequence (DNA): TGTGCCAGCAGACTAGACACAGATACGCAGTATTTT. This translates into CASRLDTDTQYF.

This rearrangement joins TRBV7-2 to TRBJ2-7; TRBD2 matches 11 bases. The CDR3 loop spans 16 amino acids. CDR1 and CDR2 (germline): SGHTA, FQGNSA. V lost 1 base, J lost 2 bases, and 4 bases stayed unmatched. CDR3 nucleotide sequence: TGTGCCAGCAGCTTAGGTGGGACTAGCGGAACCTACGAGCAGTACTTC. This encodes CASSLGGTSGTYEQYF. The full variable domain, with the rest looked up from reference TRBV7-2 and TRBJ2-7, is GAGVSQSPSNKVTEKGKDVELRCDPISGHTALYWYRQSLGQGLEFLIYFQGNSAPDKSGLPSDRFSAERTGGSVSTLTIQRTQQEDSAVYLCASSLGGTSGTYEQYFGPGTRLTVT.

V is TRBV6-2 or TRBV6-3 and J is TRBJ1-1; D call uncertain. The germline V gene has CDR1 MNHEY and CDR2 SVGEGT. Trimming shortened V by 4 bases and J by 3 bases, and 18 bases separated the two germline ends. The CDR3 sequence is 16 residues long. Here the CDR3 reads CASSLAIGLRYTEAFF. In nucleotides, the CDR3 is TGTGCCAGCAGTTTAGCCATCGGCCTCCGCTACACTGAAGCTTTCTTT.

The chain links TRBV6-6 to TRBJ1-1, with a weak D call TRBD1 (6 bases). The V gene lost 7 bases and the J gene lost 4 bases, with 13 bases spanning the gap. The germline V gene has CDR1 MNHNY and CDR2 SVGAGI (reference sequence). The CDR3 has 13 amino acids. CDR3 nucleotides: TGTGCCAGCAACTACGGACAGCCCACTGAAGCTTTCTTT. Translation: CASNYGQPTEAFF.